The 24 T cell receptor beta chains below come from one sample, sequenced in a study of CD8 T cells in Susac syndrome. An amount of RNA that ranged from 0.5 to 1 ug was reverse transcribed with random hexamers. TCRdb recomputed calls from the immunoSEQ multiplex PCR reads with MiXCR, one row per CDR3 protein. The sample includes roughly 190,000 distinct CDR3 sequences, about 93% seen only once; the top ten take 0.095% to 0.12%. Sequencing was performed on CD4+ T cells from PBMCs. The origin of the receptors is a human donor in good health.

The V gene is TRBV3-1, the J gene TRBJ2-5, with D uncertain. V lost 6 bases and J 0 bases, leaving 8 bases between the germline ends. Germline V gene sequence: CDR1 LGHDT, CDR2 YNNKEL (reference sequence). The CDR3 totals 13 residues. CDR3 nucleotides: TGTGCCAGCAGAGACTGGTACCAAGAGACCCAGTACTTC. It codes for CASRDWYQETQYF.

The gene calls are TRBV2 and TRBJ2-5, with 12 bases matching TRBD1. V shed 7 bases, J shed 5 bases, and the junction held 8 bases outside the gene matches. CDR3 length equals 15 residues. Germline assignment: CDR1 SNHLY and CDR2 FYNNEI. The CDR3 is CASNGDRGLRETQYF. The CDR3 nucleotides read TGTGCCAGCAACGGGGACAGGGGGCTGAGGGAGACCCAGTACTTC.

The V call is TRBV20-1, the J call TRBJ2-7, with a weak D call TRBD1 (5 bases). Germline CDR1 reads DFQATT; CDR2 reads SNEGSKA (reference sequence). The germline V and J ends were trimmed by 3 bases and 5 bases, with 14 bases remaining between them. The CDR3 consists of 13 residues. This CDR3 is CSARLRVPHEQYV. The DNA of the CDR3 is TGCAGTGCTAGGCTCAGGGTCCCCCACGAGCAGTACGTC.

The chain employs TRBV5-4 and TRBJ2-2; D may be TRBD1 (6 bases). V was clipped by 0 bases and J by 3 bases, with 12 bases between them. Germline V gene lookup returns CDR1 SGHNT and CDR2 YYREEE (reference sequence). The CDR3 has 16 residues. CDR3 sequence reads: CASSLGANRDTGELFF. The CDR3 DNA reads as TGTGCCAGCAGCTTGGGGGCAAACAGGGACACCGGGGAGCTGTTTTTT.

The genes are TRBV2 and TRBJ1-1, with 10 bases that match TRBD1. This CDR3 has 13 residues. Germline CDR1 SNHLY, CDR2 FYNNEI. V gave up 9 bases and J gave up 7 bases; unmatched junction bases: 8. Here the CDR3 reads CASRQGARGEAFF. The CDR3 nucleotides are TGTGCCAGTCGACAGGGGGCGCGGGGTGAAGCTTTCTTT.

The chain recombines TRBV28 with TRBJ1-6, with no clear D. Trimming took off 7 bases at V and 6 bases at J, with 16 bases between the two ends. CDR3 length: 15 amino acids. Germline V gene lookup returns CDR1 MDHEN and CDR2 SYDVKM. The CDR3 protein is CASTEPSGLNSPLHF. The CDR3 bases are TGTGCCAGCACCGAACCAAGCGGCCTTAATTCACCCCTCCACTTT. The full variable domain, completed using reference TRBV28 and TRBJ1-6, is DVKVTQSSRYLVKRTGEKVFLECVQDMDHENMFWYRQDPGLGLRLIYFSYDVKMKEKGDIPEGYSVSREKKERFSLILESASTNQTSMYLCASTEPSGLNSPLHFGNGTRLTVT.

The V gene is TRBV10-3, the J gene TRBJ2-3; D gene ambiguous. Trimming pared 10 bases from V and 1 base from J, leaving 15 bases between. The CDR3 runs 14 residues. CDR1 and CDR2 (germline): ENHRY, SYGVKD. CDR3 sequence: CATRSGGGTDTQYF. CDR3 bases: TGTGCCACTCGATCCGGTGGGGGCACAGATACGCAGTATTTT.

V usage is TRBV28 and J usage is TRBJ1-1, with D perhaps TRBD1 (6 bases). V was cut by 10 bases and J by 0 bases, with 21 bases left in between. This CDR3 spans 16 amino acids. Per the germline V gene, CDR1 is MDHEN and CDR2 is SYDVKM. The CDR3 DNA sequence: TGTGCCACACAGCCTCAGGGGACCCTCCTGAACACTGAAGCTTTCTTT. This sequence encodes CATQPQGTLLNTEAFF.

The chain employs TRBV5-1 and TRBJ2-3; TRBD2 matches at 8 bases. V shed 3 bases and J 4 bases; nucleotides not matched to a gene: 10. The CDR3 has 16 amino acids. Germline V gene sequence: CDR1 SGHRS, CDR2 YFSETQ. For the CDR3, the DNA is TGCGCCAGCAGCTCACGAAGCGGGGGAGGGTCAGATACGCAGTATTTT. As protein: CASSSRSGGGSDTQYF.

V gene TRBV5-4 combines with J gene TRBJ1-2; 7 bases map to TRBD1. This CDR3 has 14 residues. J lost 7 bases, V lost 7 bases, and 13 bases had no gene match. Germline CDR1 reads SGHNT; CDR2 reads YYREEE (reference sequence). The DNA for the CDR3 is TGTGCCAGCTCCGAGGGGGCGAGGCCCGGTGGCTACACCTTC. Translation: CASSEGARPGGYTF.

V is TRBV5-1 and J is TRBJ1-1, with no clear D. Germline V CDR1 and CDR2: SGHRS, YFSETQ. This CDR3 region has 13 residues. Trimming stripped 5 bases from V and 3 bases from J, with 11 bases between. CDR3 coding DNA: TGCGCCAGCAGTGAGCAGGTTCACACTGAAGCTTTCTTT. Encoded protein: CASSEQVHTEAFF.

The chain links TRBV28 to TRBJ2-2; no definite D call. Between the trimmed V and J ends, which lost 6 bases and 5 bases, there was a span of 10 bases. Germline V CDR1 and CDR2: MDHEN, SYDVKM. There are 13 residues in the CDR3. In nucleotides, the CDR3 is TGTGCCAGCAGCGAGTCTTGGACCGGGGAGCTGTTTTTT. It yields the protein CASSESWTGELFF. Based on the CDR3 plus reference TRBV28 and TRBJ2-2, the full variable domain is DVKVTQSSRYLVKRTGEKVFLECVQDMDHENMFWYRQDPGLGLRLIYFSYDVKMKEKGDIPEGYSVSREKKERFSLILESASTNQTSMYLCASSESWTGELFFGEGSRLTVL.

V usage is TRBV5-4 and J usage is TRBJ1-2; no clear D. CDR1 is SGHNT and CDR2 is YYREEE in the germline V gene (reference sequence). This CDR3 region has 12 residues. Trimming cost V 4 bases and J 14 bases, with 18 bases left between them. In DNA, the CDR3 is TGTGCCAGCAGCCCCGGTCGTACGGCCGGAACCTTC. It encodes CASSPGRTAGTF.

This chain links TRBV28 with TRBJ1-2, with 10 nucleotides matching TRBD1. V trimming: 4 bases; J trimming: 6 bases; junction bases outside the gene matches: 11. The CDR3 is 16 amino acids. Germline V CDR1 and CDR2: MDHEN, SYDVKM. The DNA of the CDR3 is TGTGCCAGCAGTTCGGCGTCGGGGACAGGGGACAATGGCTACACCTTC. Its translation: CASSSASGTGDNGYTF.

This chain connects TRBV29-1 to TRBJ2-3; TRBD1 aligns across 9 bases. Per the germline V gene, CDR1 is SQVTM and CDR2 is ANQGSEA. Trimming cost V 4 bases and J 0 bases; bases outside gene matches: 2. The CDR3 totals 14 residues. Here the CDR3 reads CSVGTGASTDTQYF. In DNA form, the CDR3 reads TGCAGCGTTGGGACAGGGGCTAGCACAGATACGCAGTATTTT.

The chain joins TRBV20-1 to TRBJ1-1; 11 bases align to TRBD1. V dropped 3 bases and J dropped 1; count of bases not matched to a gene: 4. The CDR3 is 15 amino acids. Germline V lookup: CDR1 DFQATT, CDR2 SNEGSKA (reference sequence). DNA for the CDR3: TGCAGTGCTAGGGACAGGGGGCGATGGAACACTGAAGCTTTCTTT. Protein sequence: CSARDRGRWNTEAFF.

The genes are TRBV20-1 and TRBJ2-5; D may be TRBD2 (6 bases). Trimming took off 4 bases at V and 2 bases at J, with 11 bases between the two ends. The germline V gene has CDR1 DFQATT and CDR2 SNEGSKA (reference sequence). This CDR3 contains 13 residues. The CDR3 sequence is CSANRGMQETQYF. The CDR3 DNA follows: TGCAGTGCTAACCGGGGGATGCAAGAGACCCAGTACTTC.

The chain employs TRBV3-1 and TRBJ2-7; D is perhaps TRBD2 (5 bases). CDR3 length: 14 amino acids. V lost 1 base, J lost 2 bases, and 9 bases lay in between. Germline assignment: CDR1 LGHDT and CDR2 YNNKEL (reference sequence). CDR3 in DNA: TGTGCCAGCAGCCAAGGGCCGGGGACCTACGAGCAGTACGTC. It codes for CASSQGPGTYEQYV.

This chain connects TRBV27 to TRBJ2-5, with no clear D. Trimming left V 5 bases short and J 7 bases short, with 11 bases between. CDR1 MNHEY and CDR2 SMNVEV come from the germline V gene (reference sequence). This CDR3 has 12 amino acids. The CDR3 DNA sequence: TGTGCCAGCAGTGTTTGGATGGGGACCCAGTACTTC. Protein product: CASSVWMGTQYF.

The rearrangement links TRBV6-5 to TRBJ2-1, with 12 nucleotides matching TRBD2. Germline CDR1 reads MNHEY; CDR2 reads SVGAGI. This CDR3 comprises 17 residues. With V trimmed by 0 bases and J by 4 bases, 4 bases remained unmatched. The chain's CDR3 is CASSYSRLAGVYNEQFF. In nucleotides, the CDR3 is TGTGCCAGCAGTTACTCACGACTAGCGGGGGTTTACAATGAGCAGTTCTTC.

The chain carries TRBV12-3 or TRBV12-4 and TRBJ2-2; the D is unclear. The CDR3 is 14 amino acids. V was shortened by 3 bases and J by 5 bases, with 10 bases between the two germline ends. CDR3 in amino acids: CASSFEQITGELFF. In nucleotides, the CDR3 is TGTGCCAGCAGTTTTGAACAGATTACCGGGGAGCTGTTTTTT.

Remarks on this clonotype: In this CDR3 the conserved last residue, phenylalanine or tryptophan, is missing, so a read error is likely. The limits of the CDR3 on the DNA are not certain, so only TCRdb's listed CDR3 is given. V usage is TRBV27 and J usage is TRBJ1-6. The CDR3 comprises 13 residues, both ends counted. Germline V lookup: CDR1 MNHEY, CDR2 SMNVEV (reference sequence). The CDR3 protein is CASSWTYDSPIHL.

The V and J genes are TRBV19 and TRBJ2-5; D is possibly TRBD2 (6 bases). Germline CDR1 reads LNHDA; CDR2 reads SQIVND (reference sequence). The V gene lost 7 bases and the J gene lost 5 bases, with 20 bases spanning the gap. The CDR3 runs to 15 residues. The CDR3 loop reads CASKVAGRMVETQYF. The CDR3, as DNA: TGTGCCAGTAAGGTGGCGGGGCGGATGGTGGAGACCCAGTACTTC.

The V and J genes are TRBV27 and TRBJ2-3, with 10 positions matching TRBD2. Germline lookup yields CDR1 MNHEY and CDR2 SMNVEV (reference sequence). The junction had 11 bases not matched to a gene; V was cut back by 8 bases and J by 0 bases. CDR3 size: 17 residues. CDR3 protein: CASGRSRTSGSTDTQYF. CDR3 DNA sequence: TGTGCCAGCGGACGCTCCCGGACTAGCGGAAGCACAGATACGCAGTATTTT.